This paragraph covers one T cell receptor beta chain sequence. These data come from a study of blood T cell repertoires in COVID-19. The overall study: The origin of the acute and convalescent COVID-19 samples was the United States, Italy and Spain. The analysed material was cDNA or gDNA that came from T cells, B-cell-depleted T cells, or PBMCs.

Generated by immunoSEQ multiplex PCR, the TCRdb table keeps only in-frame clones and is missing some. The sample holds 310,000 or so clones, about 90% seen once. Adults between roughly 18 and 95 years of age took part from 24 US areas. Grouping used clinical history reported by participants in a survey and questionnaire. CDR1 and CDR2 (germline): MDHEN, SYDVKM. CDR3 size: 16 residues. V lost 5 bases, J lost 6 bases, and 12 bases stayed unmatched. Sample: PBMCs or T cells enriched from blood (not recorded which). The chain couples TRBV28 to TRBJ2-1; 8 bases line up with TRBD2. The source of this sequence is a woman aged 18 to 35 with acute COVID-19. Here the CDR3 reads CASSPTAGTSSNEQFF. DNA for the CDR3: TGTGCCAGCAGTCCGACGGCCGGGACTAGTAGCAATGAGCAGTTCTTC.